This T cell receptor (beta chain) was captured in a study of blood T cell repertoires in COVID-19. This CDR3 region has 15 residues. The V and J ends lost 4 bases and 5 bases respectively, with 15 bases between them. Germline values: CDR1 LNHDA, CDR2 SQIVND (reference sequence). TCRdb's copy holds only in-frame clones and misses some; the assay was immunoSEQ multiplex PCR. Here the sample spans about 170,000 clones, 80% to 90% being singletons. Source material: peripheral blood. The V call is TRBV19, the J call TRBJ2-1, with D possibly TRBD2 on 5 matching bases. This TCR derives from a woman in her sixties with COVID-19, enrolled during active disease. In DNA, the CDR3 is TGTGCCAGTAGTAGCGCACTAGGATGGAACAATGAGCAGTTCTTC. Protein product: CASSSALGWNNEQFF.